This T cell receptor beta chain was identified in a study of identical twins. This clonotype was seen more than once but under ten times. TCRdb re-derived calls from the 5' RACE reads in MiXCR, one entry per CDR3 protein. Here the sample spans 500,000 or so distinct CDR3 sequences, about 20% being singletons. CDR1 is SGHRS and CDR2 is YFSETQ in the germline V gene. The CDR3 totals 14 residues. The V end was cut by 6 bases, the J end by 3 bases, with 16 bases between. These records were also assigned to another study, of T cells expressing NK-cell markers. This second study says: The share of CD8+ T cells held by dominant NKG2C+ clonotypes was 1.0-7.0% in about 6 donors.

This receptor was taken from a woman aged 18-35 years in good health. Source material: CD4+ T cells sorted from blood. The genes are TRBV5-1 and TRBJ2-7; the D gene is possibly TRBD1 (5 bases). The CDR3 nucleotides read TGCGCCAGCAACCAAGGGGATCTAAACTACGAGCAGTACTTC. Translating gives CASNQGDLNYEQYF.